The TCR beta chain under discussion was sequenced for a study of shared clonotypes between healthy human individuals. J lost 1 base, V lost 5 bases, and 2 bases had no gene match. There are 13 residues in the CDR3. Germline V gene lookup returns CDR1 SGHNT and CDR2 YYREEE (reference sequence). Whole-study results and caveats: In having few donors, the study represented limited genetic and exposure-history diversity.

Every subset's genomic DNA went evenly onto several immunoSEQ plates. TCRdb's table, derived via immunoSEQ multiplex PCR, lists solely in-frame clones and lacks some. The sample includes about 2.3 million clones, less than 95% of them seen just once. Study donors comprised healthy, HIV-negative adults devoid of recent acute infection or vaccination. Investigators divided CD4+ cells into CD45RA+ naive and CD45RA-negative memory subsets. Turning to this clone: Its specificity is unknown.

The receptor comes from a man aged 18 to 30 in good health. Some clones in this sample may be carry-over from other donors' samples. The chain has TRBV5-4 and TRBJ2-7; TRBD1 matches 8 bases. Sequences were obtained from naive CD4+ T cells from PBMCs. Subset of the sample: CD45RA+ positively selected. CDR3 DNA sequence: TGTGCCAGCAGGGACAGGGTTTCCTACGAGCAGTACTTC. Translation gives CASRDRVSYEQYF. Using reference TRBV5-4 and TRBJ2-7 for the parts outside the CDR3, the full variable domain is ETGVTQSPTHLIKTRGQQVTLRCSSQSGHNTVSWYQQALGQGPQFIFQYYREEENGRGNFPPRFSGLQFPNYSSELNVNALELDDSALYLCASRDRVSYEQYFGPGTRLTVT.